This entry features one T cell receptor (beta chain) sequence. The data are from a study of blood T cell repertoires in COVID-19. The wider study: Samples of COVID-19 (acute and convalescent) were obtained from the United States, Italy and Spain.

V was clipped by 4 bases and J by 2 bases; unmatched bases: 11. The CDR3 runs to 16 residues. Germline assignment: CDR1 SGHDT and CDR2 YYEEEE. The table came from immunoSEQ multiplex PCR; TCRdb's copy has only in-frame clones and leaves some out. The sample contains 35,000 to 50,000 clones, over 75% of which appear only once. The sequenced sample consisted of peripheral blood. The source of this sequence is a woman aged 55-70 years with acute or convalescent COVID-19. J is TRBJ2-7 and V is TRBV5-6, with 8 positions matching TRBD2. CDR3 sequence (DNA): TGTGCCAGCAGCACCGAACAGCGGGGGTTCCCCTACGAGCAGTACTTC. Translating gives CASSTEQRGFPYEQYF.